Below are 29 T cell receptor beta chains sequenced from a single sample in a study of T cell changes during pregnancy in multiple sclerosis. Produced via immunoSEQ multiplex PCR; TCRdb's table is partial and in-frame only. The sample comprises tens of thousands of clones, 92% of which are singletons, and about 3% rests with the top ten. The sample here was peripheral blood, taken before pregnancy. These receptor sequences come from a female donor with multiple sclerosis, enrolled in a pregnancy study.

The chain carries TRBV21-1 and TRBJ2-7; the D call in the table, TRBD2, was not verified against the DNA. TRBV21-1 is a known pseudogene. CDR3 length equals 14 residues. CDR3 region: CASSTGTSGNEQYF. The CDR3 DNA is TGTGCCAGCAGCACCGGGACTAGCGGGAACGAGCAGTACTTC.

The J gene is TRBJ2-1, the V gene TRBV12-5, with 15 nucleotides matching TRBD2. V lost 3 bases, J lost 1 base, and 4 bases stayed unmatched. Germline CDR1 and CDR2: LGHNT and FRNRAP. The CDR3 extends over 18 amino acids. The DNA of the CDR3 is TGTGCTAGTGGTTTTCGGACTAGCGGGAGGGCTTCCTACAATGAGCAGTTCTTC. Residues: CASGFRTSGRASYNEQFF.

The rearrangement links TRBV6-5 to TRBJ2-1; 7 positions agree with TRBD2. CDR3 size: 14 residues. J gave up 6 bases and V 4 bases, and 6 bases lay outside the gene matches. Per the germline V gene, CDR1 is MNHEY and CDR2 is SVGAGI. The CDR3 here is CASSLAGRANEQFF. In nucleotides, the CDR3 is TGTGCCAGCAGTTTAGCTGGGAGGGCCAATGAGCAGTTCTTC.

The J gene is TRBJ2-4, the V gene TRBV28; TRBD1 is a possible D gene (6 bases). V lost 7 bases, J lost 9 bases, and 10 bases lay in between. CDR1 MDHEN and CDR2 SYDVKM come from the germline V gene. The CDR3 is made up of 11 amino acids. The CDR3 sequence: CASNRDGIQYF. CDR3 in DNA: TGTGCCAGCAACAGGGATGGCATTCAGTACTTC.

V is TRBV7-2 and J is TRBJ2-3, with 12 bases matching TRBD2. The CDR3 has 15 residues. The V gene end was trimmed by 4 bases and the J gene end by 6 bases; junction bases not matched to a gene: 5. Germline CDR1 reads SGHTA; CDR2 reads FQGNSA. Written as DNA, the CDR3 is TGTGCCAGCAGCTCCTGGACTAGCGGGATGGATACGCAGTATTTT. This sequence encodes CASSSWTSGMDTQYF.

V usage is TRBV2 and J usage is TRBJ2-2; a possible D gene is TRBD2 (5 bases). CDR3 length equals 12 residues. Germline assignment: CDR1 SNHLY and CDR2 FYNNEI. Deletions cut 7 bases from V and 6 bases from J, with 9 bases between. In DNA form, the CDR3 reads TGTGCCAGCAACATGGGAGCCGGGGAGCTGTTTTTT. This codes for CASNMGAGELFF.

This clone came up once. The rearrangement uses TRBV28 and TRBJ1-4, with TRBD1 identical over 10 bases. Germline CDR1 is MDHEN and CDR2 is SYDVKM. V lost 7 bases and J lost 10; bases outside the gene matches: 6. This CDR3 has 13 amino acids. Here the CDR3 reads CASKGTGAGKLFF. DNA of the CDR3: TGTGCCAGCAAAGGGACAGGGGCAGGAAAACTGTTTTTT. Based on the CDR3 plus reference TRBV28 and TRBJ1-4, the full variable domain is DVKVTQSSRYLVKRTGEKVFLECVQDMDHENMFWYRQDPGLGLRLIYFSYDVKMKEKGDIPEGYSVSREKKERFSLILESASTNQTSMYLCASKGTGAGKLFFGSGTQLSVL.

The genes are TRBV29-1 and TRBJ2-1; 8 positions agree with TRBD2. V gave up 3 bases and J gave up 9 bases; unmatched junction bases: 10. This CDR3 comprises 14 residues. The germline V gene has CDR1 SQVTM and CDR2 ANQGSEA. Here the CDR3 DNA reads TGCAGCGTTGAGAGCGGGAGAGGAGAGGTTGAGCAGTTCTTC. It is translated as CSVESGRGEVEQFF.

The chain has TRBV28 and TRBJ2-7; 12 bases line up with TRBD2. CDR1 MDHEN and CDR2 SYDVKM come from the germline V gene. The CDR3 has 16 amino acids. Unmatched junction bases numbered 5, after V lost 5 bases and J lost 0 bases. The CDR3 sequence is CASSPGLAGFSYEQYF. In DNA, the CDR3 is TGTGCCAGCAGTCCGGGACTAGCGGGTTTCTCCTACGAGCAGTACTTC.

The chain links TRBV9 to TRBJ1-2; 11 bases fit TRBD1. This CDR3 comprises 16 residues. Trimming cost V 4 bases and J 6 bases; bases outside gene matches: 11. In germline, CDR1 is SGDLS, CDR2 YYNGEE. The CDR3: CASSFRTGGVINGYTF. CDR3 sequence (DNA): TGTGCCAGCAGCTTCCGGACAGGGGGCGTAATTAATGGCTACACCTTC. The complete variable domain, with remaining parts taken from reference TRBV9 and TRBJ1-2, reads DSGVTQTPKHLITATGQRVTLRCSPRSGDLSVYWYQQSLDQGLQFLIQYYNGEERAKGNILERFSAQQFPDLHSELNLSSLELGDSALYFCASSFRTGGVINGYTFGSGTRLTVV.

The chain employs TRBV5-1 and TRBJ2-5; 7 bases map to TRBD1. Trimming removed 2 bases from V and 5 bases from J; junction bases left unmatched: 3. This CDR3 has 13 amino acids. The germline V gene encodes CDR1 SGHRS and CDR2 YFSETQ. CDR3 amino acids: CASSLGGGETQYF. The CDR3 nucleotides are TGCGCCAGCAGCTTAGGGGGCGGGGAGACCCAGTACTTC.

CDR3 sequence (DNA): TGTGCCAGCAGCTTTTCGGCCAGGGAGACCCAGTACTTC. Its protein is CASSFSARETQYF. The chain uses TRBV7-9 and TRBJ2-5, with D unresolved. The CDR3 extends over 13 amino acids. Per germline, CDR1 SEHNR and CDR2 FQNEAQ (reference sequence). Deletions cut 3 bases from V and 5 bases from J, with 10 bases between.

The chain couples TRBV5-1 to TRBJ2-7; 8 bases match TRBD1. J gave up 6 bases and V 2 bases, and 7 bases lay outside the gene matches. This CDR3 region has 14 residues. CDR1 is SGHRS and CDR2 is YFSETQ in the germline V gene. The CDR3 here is CASSFGQGLGEQYF. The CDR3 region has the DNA TGCGCCAGCAGCTTTGGACAGGGATTAGGCGAGCAGTACTTC.

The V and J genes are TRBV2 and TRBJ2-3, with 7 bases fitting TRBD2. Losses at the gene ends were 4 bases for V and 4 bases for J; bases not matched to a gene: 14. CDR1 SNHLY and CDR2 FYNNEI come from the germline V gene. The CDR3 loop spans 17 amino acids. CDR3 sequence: CASSVGGPGVYPDTQYF. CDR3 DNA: TGTGCCAGCAGTGTGGGAGGGCCGGGAGTTTACCCAGATACGCAGTATTTT.

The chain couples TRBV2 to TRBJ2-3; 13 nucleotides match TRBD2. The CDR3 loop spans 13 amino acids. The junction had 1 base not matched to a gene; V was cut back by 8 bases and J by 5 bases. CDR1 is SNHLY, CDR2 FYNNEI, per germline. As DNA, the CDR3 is TGTGCCAGCCGGACTAGCGGGAGAGATACGCAGTATTTT. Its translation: CASRTSGRDTQYF.

The CDR3 sequence is CASSIPQVNTEAFF. CDR3 DNA: TGTGCCAGTAGTATTCCCCAGGTGAACACTGAAGCTTTCTTT. The genes are TRBV19 and TRBJ1-1; D not resolved. CDR3 length equals 14 residues. Germline lookup yields CDR1 LNHDA and CDR2 SQIVND (reference sequence). Trimming took off 3 bases at V and 0 bases at J, with 8 bases between the two ends.

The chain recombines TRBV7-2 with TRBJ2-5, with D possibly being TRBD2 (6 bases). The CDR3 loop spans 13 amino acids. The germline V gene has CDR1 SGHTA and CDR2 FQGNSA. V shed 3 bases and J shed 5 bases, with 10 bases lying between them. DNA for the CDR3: TGTGCCAGCAGCTTGGAGGGTGGGGAGACCCAGTACTTC. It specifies CASSLEGGETQYF.

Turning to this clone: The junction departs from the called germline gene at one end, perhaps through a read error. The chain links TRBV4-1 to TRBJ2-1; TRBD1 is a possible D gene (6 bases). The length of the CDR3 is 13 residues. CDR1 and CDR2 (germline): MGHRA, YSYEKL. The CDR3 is CASSFRGGNEQFF. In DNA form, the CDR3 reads TGCGCCAGCAGTTTCAGGGGTGGAAATGAACAGTTCTTC.

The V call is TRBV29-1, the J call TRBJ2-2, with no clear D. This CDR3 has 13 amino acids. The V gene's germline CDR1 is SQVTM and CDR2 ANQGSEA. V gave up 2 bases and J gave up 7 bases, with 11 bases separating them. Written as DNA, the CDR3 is TGCAGCGTTGAAAGTACCGGGTTCGGGGAGCTGTTTTTT. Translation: CSVESTGFGELFF.

The CDR3 coding sequence is TGCGCCAGCAGCCAAGTCCAGACTTGGGTAGGAAACACCATATATTTT. Translated, it gives CASSQVQTWVGNTIYF. The V and J genes are TRBV4-1 and TRBJ1-3, with D unclear. Germline V gene lookup returns CDR1 MGHRA and CDR2 YSYEKL. V shed 1 base and J shed 4 bases, with 14 bases lying between them. CDR3 size: 16 residues.

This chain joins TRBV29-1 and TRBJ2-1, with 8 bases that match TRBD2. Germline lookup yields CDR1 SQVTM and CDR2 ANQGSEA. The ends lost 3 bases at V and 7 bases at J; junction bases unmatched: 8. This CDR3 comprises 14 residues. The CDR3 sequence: CSVDGAGVGNEQFF. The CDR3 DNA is TGCAGCGTTGATGGAGCGGGAGTGGGGAATGAGCAGTTCTTC.

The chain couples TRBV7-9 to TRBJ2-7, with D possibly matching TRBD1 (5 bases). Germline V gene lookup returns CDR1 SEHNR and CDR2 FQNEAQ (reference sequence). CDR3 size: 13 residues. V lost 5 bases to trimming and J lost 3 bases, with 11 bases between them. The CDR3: CASSPKTDYEQYF. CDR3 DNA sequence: TGTGCCAGCAGCCCGAAGACAGACTACGAGCAGTACTTC.

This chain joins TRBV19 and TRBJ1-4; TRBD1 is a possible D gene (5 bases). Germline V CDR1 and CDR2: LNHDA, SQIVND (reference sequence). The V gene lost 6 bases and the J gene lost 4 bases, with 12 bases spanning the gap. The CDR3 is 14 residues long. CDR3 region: CASSLQALNEKLFF. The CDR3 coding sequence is TGTGCCAGTAGCCTACAGGCTCTTAATGAAAAACTGTTTTTT.

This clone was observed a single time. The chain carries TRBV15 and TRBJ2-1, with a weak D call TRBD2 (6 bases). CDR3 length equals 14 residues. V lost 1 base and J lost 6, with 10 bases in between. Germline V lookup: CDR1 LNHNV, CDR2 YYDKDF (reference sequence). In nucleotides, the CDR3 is TGTGCCACCAGCAGAGTGAGCGGGCTCAATGAGCAGTTCTTC. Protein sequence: CATSRVSGLNEQFF.

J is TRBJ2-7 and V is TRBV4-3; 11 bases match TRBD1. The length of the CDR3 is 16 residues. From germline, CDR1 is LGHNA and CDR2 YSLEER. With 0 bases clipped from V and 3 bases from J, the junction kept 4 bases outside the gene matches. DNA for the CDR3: TGCGCCAGCAGCCAAGAAGGCGGGACAGGGGGCTACGAGCAGTACTTC. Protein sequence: CASSQEGGTGGYEQYF.

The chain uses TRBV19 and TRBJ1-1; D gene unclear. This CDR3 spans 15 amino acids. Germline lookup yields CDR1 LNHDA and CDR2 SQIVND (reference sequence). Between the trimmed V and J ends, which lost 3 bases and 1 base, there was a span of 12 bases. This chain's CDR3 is CASSIRGGRNTEAFF. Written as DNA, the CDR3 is TGTGCCAGTAGTATTCGGGGAGGTCGGAACACTGAAGCTTTCTTT.

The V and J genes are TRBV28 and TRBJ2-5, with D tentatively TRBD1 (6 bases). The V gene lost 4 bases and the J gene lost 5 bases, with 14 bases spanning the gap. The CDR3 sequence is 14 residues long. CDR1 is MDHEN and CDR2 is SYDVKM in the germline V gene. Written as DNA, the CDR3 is TGTGCCAGCAGTTCCAGGGGTATAGGGGAGACCCAGTACTTC. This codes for CASSSRGIGETQYF.

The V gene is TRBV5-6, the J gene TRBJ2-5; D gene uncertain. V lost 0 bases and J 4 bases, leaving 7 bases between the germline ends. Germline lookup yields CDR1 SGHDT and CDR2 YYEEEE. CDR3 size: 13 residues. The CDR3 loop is CASSLVQRETQYF. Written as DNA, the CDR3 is TGTGCCAGCAGCTTGGTCCAGCGAGAGACCCAGTACTTC.

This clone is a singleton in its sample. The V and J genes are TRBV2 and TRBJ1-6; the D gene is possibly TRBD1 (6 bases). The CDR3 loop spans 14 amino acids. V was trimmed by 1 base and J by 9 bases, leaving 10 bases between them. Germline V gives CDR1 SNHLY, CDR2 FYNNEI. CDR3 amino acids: CASSEDRELSPLHF. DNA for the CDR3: TGTGCCAGCAGTGAAGACAGGGAGCTTTCACCCCTCCACTTT.